A single TCR beta chain is shown here with its context. Its antigen is not identified. The data belong to a study of post-analysis software for immune sequencing data. The CDR3 runs to 14 residues. Germline loops: CDR1 SNHLY, CDR2 FYNNEI. The V end lost 8 bases, the J end lost 4 bases, and 17 bases lay between the germline ends. Findings and limits, study-wide: Controls showed lower frequencies than patients for 4 or 5 TRBV segments, and TRBV5-6, TRBV5-1 and TRBV20-1 were among these.

cDNA libraries for TCR beta contained unique molecular identifiers. One entry per CDR3 protein, called by TCRdb with MiXCR from the PCR reads. The table lists fewer than 700,000 distinct CDR3 sequences, around 44% of them singletons. The TCR was taken from a girl aged 5 to 17 with multiple sclerosis. The chain uses TRBV2 and TRBJ1-1; D not certain. Material for sequencing was blood. CDR3 DNA: TGTGCCAGCCGATTGGACGAATCGGGCACTGAAGCTTTCTTT. Protein sequence: CASRLDESGTEAFF.